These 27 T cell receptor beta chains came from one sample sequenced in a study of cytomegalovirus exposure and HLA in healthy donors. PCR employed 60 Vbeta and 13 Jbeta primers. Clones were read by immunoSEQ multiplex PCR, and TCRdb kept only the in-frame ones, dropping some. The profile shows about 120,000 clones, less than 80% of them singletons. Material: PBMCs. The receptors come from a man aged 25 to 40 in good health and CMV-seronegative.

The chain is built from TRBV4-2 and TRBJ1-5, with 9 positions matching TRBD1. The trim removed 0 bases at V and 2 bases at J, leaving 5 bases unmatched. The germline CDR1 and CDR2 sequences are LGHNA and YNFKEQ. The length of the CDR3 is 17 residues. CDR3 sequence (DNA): TGTGCCAGCAGCCAAGAAACAGGGGGCGCGGGCAATCAGCCCCAGCATTTT. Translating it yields CASSQETGGAGNQPQHF.

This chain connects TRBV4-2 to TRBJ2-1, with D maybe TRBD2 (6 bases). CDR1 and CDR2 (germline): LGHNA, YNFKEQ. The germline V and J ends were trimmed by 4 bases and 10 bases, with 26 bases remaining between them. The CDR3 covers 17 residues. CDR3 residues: CASSRRVTGTYKGEQFF. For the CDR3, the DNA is TGTGCCAGCAGCCGAAGGGTAACCGGGACTTACAAGGGAGAGCAGTTCTTC.

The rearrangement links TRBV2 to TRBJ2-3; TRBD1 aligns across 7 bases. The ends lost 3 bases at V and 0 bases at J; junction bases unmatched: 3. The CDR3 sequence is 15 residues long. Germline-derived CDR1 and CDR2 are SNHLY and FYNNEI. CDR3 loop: CASSEGRGSTDTQYF. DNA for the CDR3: TGTGCCAGCAGTGAGGGCAGGGGGAGCACAGATACGCAGTATTTT.

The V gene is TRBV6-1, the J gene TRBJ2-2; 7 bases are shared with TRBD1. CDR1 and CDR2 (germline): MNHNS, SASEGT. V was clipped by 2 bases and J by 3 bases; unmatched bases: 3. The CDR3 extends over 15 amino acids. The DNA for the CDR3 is TGTGCCAGCAGTGAAAAGGGGGCAGACACCGGGGAGCTGTTTTTT. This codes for CASSEKGADTGELFF.

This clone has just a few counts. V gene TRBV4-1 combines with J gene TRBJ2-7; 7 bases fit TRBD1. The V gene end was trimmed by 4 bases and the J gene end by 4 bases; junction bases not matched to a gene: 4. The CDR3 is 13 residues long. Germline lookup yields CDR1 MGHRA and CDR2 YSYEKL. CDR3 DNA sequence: TGCGCCAGCAGCCGACAGGGTTTGTACGAGCAGTACTTC. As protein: CASSRQGLYEQYF.

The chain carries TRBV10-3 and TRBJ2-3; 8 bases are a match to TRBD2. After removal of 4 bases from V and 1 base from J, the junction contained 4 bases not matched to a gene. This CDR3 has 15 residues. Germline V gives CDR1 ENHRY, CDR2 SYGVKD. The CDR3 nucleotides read TGTGCCATCAGTGGCGGTAGCGGGGGCACAGATACGCAGTATTTT. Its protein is CAISGGSGGTDTQYF.

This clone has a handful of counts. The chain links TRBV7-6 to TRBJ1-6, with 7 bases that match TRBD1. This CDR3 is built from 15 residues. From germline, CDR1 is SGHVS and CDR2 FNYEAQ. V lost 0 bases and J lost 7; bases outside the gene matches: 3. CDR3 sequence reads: CASSLAAGGNSPLHF. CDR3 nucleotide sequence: TGTGCCAGCAGCTTAGCGGCAGGGGGAAATTCACCCCTCCACTTT.

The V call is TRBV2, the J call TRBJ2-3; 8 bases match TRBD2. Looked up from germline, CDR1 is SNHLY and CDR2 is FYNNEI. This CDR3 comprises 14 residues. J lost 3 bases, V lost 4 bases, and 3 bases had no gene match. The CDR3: CASSGGLVTDTQYF. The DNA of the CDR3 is TGTGCCAGCAGTGGGGGACTAGTGACAGATACGCAGTATTTT.

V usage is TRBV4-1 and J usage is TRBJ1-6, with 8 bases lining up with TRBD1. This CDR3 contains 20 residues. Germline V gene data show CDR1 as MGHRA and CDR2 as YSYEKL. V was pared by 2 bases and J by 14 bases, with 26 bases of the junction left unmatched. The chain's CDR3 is CASSQKHEWTGIVSRRSLHF. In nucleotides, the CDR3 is TGCGCCAGCAGCCAAAAGCATGAGTGGACAGGGATAGTTTCCAGGAGATCCCTCCACTTT.

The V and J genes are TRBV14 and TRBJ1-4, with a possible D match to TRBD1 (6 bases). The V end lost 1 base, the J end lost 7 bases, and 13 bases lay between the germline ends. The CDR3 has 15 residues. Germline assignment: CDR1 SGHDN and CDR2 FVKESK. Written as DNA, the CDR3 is TGTGCCAGCAGCCAAGTTGCAGGGGCAGGTGAAAAACTGTTTTTT. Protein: CASSQVAGAGEKLFF.

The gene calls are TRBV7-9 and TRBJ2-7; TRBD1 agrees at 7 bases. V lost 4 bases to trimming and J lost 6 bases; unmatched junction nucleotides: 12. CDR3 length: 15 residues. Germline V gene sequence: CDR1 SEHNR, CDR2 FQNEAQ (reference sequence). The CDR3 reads CASSSTGAGRREQYF. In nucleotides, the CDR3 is TGTGCCAGCAGCTCTACAGGGGCCGGAAGACGCGAGCAGTACTTC. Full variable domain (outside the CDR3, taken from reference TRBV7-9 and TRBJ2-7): DTGVSQNPRHKITKRGQNVTFRCDPISEHNRLYWYRQTLGQGPEFLTYFQNEAQLEKSRLLSDRFSAERPKGSFSTLEIQRTEQGDSAMYLCASSSTGAGRREQYFGPGTRLTVT.

CDR3 amino acids: CAISEMRGNQPQHF. In DNA form, the CDR3 reads TGTGCCATCAGTGAGATGAGGGGCAATCAGCCCCAGCATTTT. The chain is built from TRBV10-3 and TRBJ1-5, with D hard to call. Looked up from germline, CDR1 is ENHRY and CDR2 is SYGVKD. CDR3 length: 14 residues. The V end was cut by 2 bases, the J end by 2 bases, with 7 bases between.

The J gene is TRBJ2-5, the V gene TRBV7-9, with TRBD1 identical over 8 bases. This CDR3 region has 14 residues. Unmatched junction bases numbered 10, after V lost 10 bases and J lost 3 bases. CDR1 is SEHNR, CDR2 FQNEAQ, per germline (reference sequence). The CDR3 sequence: CATSALTGEETQYF. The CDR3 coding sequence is TGTGCCACCTCGGCTTTGACAGGGGAAGAGACCCAGTACTTC. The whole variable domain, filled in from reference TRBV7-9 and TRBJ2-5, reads DTGVSQNPRHKITKRGQNVTFRCDPISEHNRLYWYRQTLGQGPEFLTYFQNEAQLEKSRLLSDRFSAERPKGSFSTLEIQRTEQGDSAMYLCATSALTGEETQYFGPGTRLLVL.

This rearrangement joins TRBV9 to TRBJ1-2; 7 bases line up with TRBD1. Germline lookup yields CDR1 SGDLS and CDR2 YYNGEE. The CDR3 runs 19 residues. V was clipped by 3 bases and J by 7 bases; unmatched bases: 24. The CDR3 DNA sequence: TGTGCCAGCAGCGCTAATCATAATGAGCCATACAGGGGAGAAGCTGGCTACACCTTC. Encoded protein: CASSANHNEPYRGEAGYTF.

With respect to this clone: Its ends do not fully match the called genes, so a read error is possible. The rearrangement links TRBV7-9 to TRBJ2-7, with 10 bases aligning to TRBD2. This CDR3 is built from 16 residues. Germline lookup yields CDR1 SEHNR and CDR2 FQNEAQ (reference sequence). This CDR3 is CSSSPPGLAGAYEQYF. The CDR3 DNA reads TGTTCCAGCAGCCCGCCCGGGCTAGCGGGGGCCTACGAGCAGTACTTC.

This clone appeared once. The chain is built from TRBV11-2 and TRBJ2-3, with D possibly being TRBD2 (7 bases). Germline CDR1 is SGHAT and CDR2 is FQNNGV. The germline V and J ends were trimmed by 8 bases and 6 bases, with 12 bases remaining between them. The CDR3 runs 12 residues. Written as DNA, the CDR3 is TGTGCCAGCGGGGGGGCCGGGGATACGCAGTATTTT. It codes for CASGGAGDTQYF. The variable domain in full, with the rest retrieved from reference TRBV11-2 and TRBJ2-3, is EAGVAQSPRYKIIEKRQSVAFWCNPISGHATLYWYQQILGQGPKLLIQFQNNGVVDDSQLPKDRFSAERLKGVDSTLKIQPAKLEDSAVYLCASGGAGDTQYFGPGTRLTVL.

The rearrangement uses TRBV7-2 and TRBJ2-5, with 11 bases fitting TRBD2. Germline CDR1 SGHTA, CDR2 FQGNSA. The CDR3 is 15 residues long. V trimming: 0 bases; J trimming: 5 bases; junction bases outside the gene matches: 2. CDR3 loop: CASSLAASGRETQYF. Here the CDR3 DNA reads TGTGCCAGCAGCTTAGCGGCTAGCGGGAGGGAGACCCAGTACTTC.

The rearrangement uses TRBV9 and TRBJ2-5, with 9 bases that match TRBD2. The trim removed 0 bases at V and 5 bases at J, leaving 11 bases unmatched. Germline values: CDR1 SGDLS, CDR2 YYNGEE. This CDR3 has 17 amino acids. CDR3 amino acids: CASSVDGRAGGLETQYF. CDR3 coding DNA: TGTGCCAGCAGCGTAGATGGAAGGGCGGGGGGGTTGGAGACCCAGTACTTC.

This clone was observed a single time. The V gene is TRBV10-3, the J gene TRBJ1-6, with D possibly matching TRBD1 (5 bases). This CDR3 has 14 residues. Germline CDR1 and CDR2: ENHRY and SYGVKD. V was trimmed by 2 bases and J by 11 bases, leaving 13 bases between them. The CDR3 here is CAISEVQQVTPLHF. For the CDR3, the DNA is TGTGCCATCAGTGAGGTCCAACAGGTAACACCCCTCCACTTT.

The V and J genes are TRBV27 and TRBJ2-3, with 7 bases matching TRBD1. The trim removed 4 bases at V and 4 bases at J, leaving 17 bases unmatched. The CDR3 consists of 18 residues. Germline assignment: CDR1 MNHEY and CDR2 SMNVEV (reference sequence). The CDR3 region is CASSSLSPTGTRADTQYF. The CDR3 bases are TGTGCCAGCAGTTCTCTATCCCCGACAGGGACGAGGGCAGATACGCAGTATTTT.

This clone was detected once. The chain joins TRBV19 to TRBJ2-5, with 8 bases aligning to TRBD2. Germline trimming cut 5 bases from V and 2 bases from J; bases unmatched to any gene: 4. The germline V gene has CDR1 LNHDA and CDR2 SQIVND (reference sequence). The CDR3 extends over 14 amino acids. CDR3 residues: CASSDSGVQETQYF. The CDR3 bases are TGTGCCAGTAGTGATAGCGGGGTACAAGAGACCCAGTACTTC.

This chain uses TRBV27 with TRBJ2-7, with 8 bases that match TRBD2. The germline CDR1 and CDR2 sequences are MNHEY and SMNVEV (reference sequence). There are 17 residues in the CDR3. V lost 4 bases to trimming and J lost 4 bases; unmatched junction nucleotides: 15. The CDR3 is CASSSSVTGGLMYEQYF. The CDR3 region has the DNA TGTGCCAGCAGTTCCTCCGTCACGGGGGGGCTGATGTACGAGCAGTACTTC.

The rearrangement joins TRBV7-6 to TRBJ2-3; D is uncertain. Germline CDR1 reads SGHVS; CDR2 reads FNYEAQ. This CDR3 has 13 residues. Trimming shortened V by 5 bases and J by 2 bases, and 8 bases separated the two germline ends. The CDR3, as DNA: TGTGCCAGCAGCCCCGGGTCCACAGATACGCAGTATTTT. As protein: CASSPGSTDTQYF.

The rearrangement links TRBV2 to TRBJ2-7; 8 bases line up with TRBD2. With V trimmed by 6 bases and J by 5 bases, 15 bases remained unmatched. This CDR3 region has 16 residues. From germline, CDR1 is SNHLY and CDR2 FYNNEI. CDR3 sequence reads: CASRGPGTRETDEQYF. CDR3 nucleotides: TGTGCCAGCAGGGGACCCGGGACTAGGGAGACGGACGAGCAGTACTTC. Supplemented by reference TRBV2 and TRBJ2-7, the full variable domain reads EPEVTQTPSHQVTQMGQEVILRCVPISNHLYFYWYRQILGQKVEFLVSFYNNEISEKSEIFDDQFSVERPDGSNFTLKIRSTKLEDSAMYFCASRGPGTRETDEQYFGPGTRLTVT.

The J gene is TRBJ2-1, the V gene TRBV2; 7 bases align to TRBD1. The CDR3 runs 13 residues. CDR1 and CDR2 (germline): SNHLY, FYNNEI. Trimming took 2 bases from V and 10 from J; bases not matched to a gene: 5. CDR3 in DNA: TGTGCCAGCAGTGAACTAACAGGGGAGGAGCAGTTCTTC. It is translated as CASSELTGEEQFF.

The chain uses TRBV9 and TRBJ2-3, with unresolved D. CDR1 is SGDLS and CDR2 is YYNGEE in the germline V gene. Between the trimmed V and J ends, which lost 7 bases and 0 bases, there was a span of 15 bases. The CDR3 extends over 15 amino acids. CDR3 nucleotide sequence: TGTGCCAGCTCGCCCCCTATTATTAGCACAGATACGCAGTATTTT. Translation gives CASSPPIISTDTQYF.

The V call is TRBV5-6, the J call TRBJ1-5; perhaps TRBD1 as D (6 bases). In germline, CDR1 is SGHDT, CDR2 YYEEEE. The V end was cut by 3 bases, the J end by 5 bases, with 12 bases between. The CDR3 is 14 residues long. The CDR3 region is CASSSRTGHQPQHF. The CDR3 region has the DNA TGTGCCAGCAGCTCCAGAACAGGGCATCAGCCCCAGCATTTT.